Following are 21 T cell receptor beta chains from one sample sequenced in a study of blood T cell repertoires in COVID-19. Some clones are missing from TCRdb's copy, which holds only in-frame ones; the method was immunoSEQ multiplex PCR. This sample has 140,000 or so clones; 60% to 85% occur once, and the top ten carry approximately 17%. Specimen: peripheral blood. The source of these receptors is a middle-aged man with acute or convalescent COVID-19.

This clone was seen more than once but under ten times. This chain's CDR3 is CASSWGQGDTDTQYF. CDR3 in DNA: TGTGCCAGCAGCTGGGGACAGGGTGACACAGATACGCAGTATTTT. This chain joins TRBV7-2 and TRBJ2-3, with TRBD1 identical over 9 bases. Germline trimming cut 4 bases from V and 2 bases from J; bases unmatched to any gene: 4. Germline CDR1 SGHTA, CDR2 FQGNSA. The CDR3 is made up of 15 amino acids.

The chain combines TRBV6-5 with TRBJ2-5, with 9 bases that match TRBD1. The CDR3 contains 13 residues. V trimming: 6 bases; J trimming: 3 bases; junction bases outside the gene matches: 2. The germline gives CDR1 MNHEY, CDR2 SVGAGI. CDR3 in amino acids: CASSRTGEETQYF. The CDR3 DNA is TGTGCCAGCAGCCGGACAGGGGAAGAGACCCAGTACTTC.

This clone has only a few counts. V is TRBV19 and J is TRBJ2-5; 7 bases are shared with TRBD2. This CDR3 is 13 amino acids long. The germline CDR1 and CDR2 sequences are LNHDA and SQIVND (reference sequence). Unmatched junction bases numbered 2, after V lost 4 bases and J lost 3 bases. The CDR3 sequence: CASSTGLKETQYF. Written as DNA, the CDR3 is TGTGCCAGTAGTACGGGACTAAAAGAGACCCAGTACTTC.

The V call is TRBV29-1, the J call TRBJ2-1; 9 nucleotides match TRBD1. Germline-derived CDR1 and CDR2 are SQVTM and ANQGSEA. V gave up 2 bases and J gave up 7 bases; unmatched junction bases: 3. The CDR3 has 13 residues. CDR3 sequence (DNA): TGCAGCGTTGAAAAAGACAGGGGGAATGAGCAGTTCTTC. Translation: CSVEKDRGNEQFF.

V and J are TRBV25-1 and TRBJ1-6, with TRBD1 identical over 12 bases. CDR1 is MGHDK, CDR2 SYGVNS, per germline. The J segment lost 10 bases and the V segment lost 6 bases, leaving 7 bases of the junction unmatched. The CDR3 spans 15 residues. The CDR3 here is CASSGTGGRESPLHF. CDR3 DNA sequence: TGTGCCAGCAGCGGGACAGGGGGCCGGGAATCACCCCTCCACTTT.

This clone was seen a single time. This chain uses TRBV2 with TRBJ2-5; possibly TRBD1 for D (5 bases). The CDR3 has 12 amino acids. Germline lookup yields CDR1 SNHLY and CDR2 FYNNEI. The V and J ends lost 7 bases and 3 bases respectively, with 9 bases between them. CDR3 residues: CASNQGEETQYF. The CDR3 coding sequence is TGTGCCAGCAACCAGGGCGAAGAGACCCAGTACTTC.

The rearrangement joins TRBV12-5 to TRBJ1-4; D is perhaps TRBD1 (6 bases). The CDR3 totals 14 residues. The germline V and J ends were trimmed by 5 bases and 5 bases, with 12 bases remaining between them. Per the germline V gene, CDR1 is LGHNT and CDR2 is FRNRAP. The CDR3 here is CASGPPTGNEKLFF. CDR3 in DNA: TGTGCTAGTGGTCCCCCGACAGGAAATGAAAAACTGTTTTTT.

The chain employs TRBV19 and TRBJ1-5; D is unresolved. V shed 6 bases and J shed 3 bases, with 12 bases lying between them. The CDR3 totals 14 residues. CDR1 and CDR2 (germline): LNHDA, SQIVND (reference sequence). For the CDR3, the DNA is TGTGCCAGTAGGGATCCAGGTTACAATCAGCCCCAGCATTTT. Its protein product is CASRDPGYNQPQHF. The full variable domain, its missing parts supplied by reference TRBV19 and TRBJ1-5, is DGGITQSPKYLFRKEGQNVTLSCEQNLNHDAMYWYRQDPGQGLRLIYYSQIVNDFQKGDIAEGYSVSREKKESFPLTVTSAQKNPTAFYLCASRDPGYNQPQHFGDGTRLSIL.

The chain links TRBV28 to TRBJ2-5; TRBD1 aligns across 10 bases. CDR1 is MDHEN and CDR2 is SYDVKM in the germline V gene. Trimming removed 5 bases from V and 7 bases from J; junction bases left unmatched: 19. The CDR3 sequence is 18 residues long. The CDR3 loop is CASSLGTGGTGATLTQYF. The CDR3 DNA is TGTGCCAGCAGTCTTGGGACTGGGGGGACAGGGGCAACCTTGACCCAGTACTTC.

This chain connects TRBV6-1 to TRBJ2-1; D is perhaps TRBD1 (6 bases). The V and J ends lost 4 bases and 0 bases respectively, with 13 bases between them. Germline V gives CDR1 MNHNS, CDR2 SASEGT. This CDR3 is 16 amino acids long. CDR3 loop: CASSVQGSSSYNEQFF. The CDR3, as DNA: TGTGCCAGCAGTGTCCAGGGGTCAAGCTCCTACAATGAGCAGTTCTTC.

The chain carries TRBV5-5 and TRBJ2-1, with 11 bases fitting TRBD2. V lost 5 bases to trimming and J lost 7 bases; unmatched junction nucleotides: 11. The CDR3 has 16 amino acids. The germline V gene has CDR1 SGHKS and CDR2 YYEKEE (reference sequence). The CDR3 loop is CASSENLAGGWNEQFF. The DNA of the CDR3 is TGTGCCAGCAGTGAGAACCTAGCGGGGGGCTGGAATGAGCAGTTCTTC.

CDR3 region: CASRGRTGVNNNEQFF. The CDR3 DNA reads TGTGCCAGCAGGGGTCGGACAGGGGTCAACAACAATGAGCAGTTCTTC. The rearrangement links TRBV2 to TRBJ2-1; 9 nucleotides align to TRBD1. Germline V gives CDR1 SNHLY, CDR2 FYNNEI. The CDR3 spans 16 residues. The trim removed 6 bases at V and 5 bases at J, leaving 11 bases unmatched.

The chain employs TRBV11-2 and TRBJ1-1; D may be TRBD1 (6 bases). The germline V gene has CDR1 SGHAT and CDR2 FQNNGV. The ends were cut back, 1 base at V and 4 bases at J, with 16 bases in the middle. The CDR3 sequence is 16 residues long. CDR3 in amino acids: CASSLAFAGGRTEAFF. CDR3 bases: TGTGCCAGCAGCTTAGCGTTTGCGGGGGGCCGCACTGAAGCTTTCTTT.

This clone was counted a few times. The CDR3 bases are TGTGCCAGCATGAGTGCAGGGGGTGGTTCTGAAGCTTTCTTT. Protein product: CASMSAGGGSEAFF. J is TRBJ1-1 and V is TRBV2, with TRBD1 identical over 7 bases. Looked up from germline, CDR1 is SNHLY and CDR2 is FYNNEI. CDR3 length: 14 residues. J was trimmed by 6 bases and V by 7 bases; bases with no gene match: 11.

The table lists this clone with a few counts. This chain links TRBV5-1 with TRBJ2-3, with 8 bases identical to TRBD2. This CDR3 region has 14 residues. The V segment lost 9 bases and the J segment 1 base; nucleotides outside the gene matches: 7. CDR1 and CDR2 from the germline V gene are SGHRS and YFSETQ. CDR3 bases: TGCGCCACCCACACGGGACTAGGCACAGATACGCAGTATTTT. It encodes CATHTGLGTDTQYF.

The chain combines TRBV5-1 with TRBJ1-2; a weak D match, TRBD1 (5 bases). This CDR3 is 14 amino acids long. Trimming left V 0 bases short and J 2 bases short, with 8 bases between. Germline V lookup: CDR1 SGHRS, CDR2 YFSETQ. DNA for the CDR3: TGCGCCAGCAGCTTGGCGGGGGAAAACTATGGCTACACCTTC. This translates into CASSLAGENYGYTF. Full variable domain (missing parts from reference TRBV5-1 and TRBJ1-2): KAGVTQTPRYLIKTRGQQVTLSCSPISGHRSVSWYQQTPGQGLQFLFEYFSETQRNKGNFPGRFSGRQFSNSRSEMNVSTLELGDSALYLCASSLAGENYGYTFGSGTRLTVV.

This chain connects TRBV20-1 to TRBJ1-1; 7 positions match TRBD1. Per the germline V gene, CDR1 is DFQATT and CDR2 is SNEGSKA (reference sequence). CDR3 size: 11 residues. V was clipped by 5 bases and J by 10 bases; unmatched bases: 7. The CDR3 region has the DNA TGCAGTGCTTACACAGGGGAAGTAGCTTTCTTT. Translation gives CSAYTGEVAFF.

The chain has TRBV14 and TRBJ1-4, with 8 bases aligning to TRBD1. The CDR3 consists of 15 residues. V lost 4 bases, J lost 8 bases, and 9 bases stayed unmatched. The germline CDR1 and CDR2 sequences are SGHDN and FVKESK. CDR3 DNA sequence: TGTGCCAGCAGCCGAAATACAGGGGGTTTGGAAAAACTGTTTTTT. This encodes CASSRNTGGLEKLFF.

The V and J genes are TRBV3-1 (or the pseudogene TRBV3-2) and TRBJ1-6; the match to TRBD1 covers 9 bases. The CDR3 is made up of 15 amino acids. V lost 3 bases and J lost 9; bases outside the gene matches: 6. The germline V gene encodes CDR1 LGHDT and CDR2 YNNKEL (reference sequence). The CDR3 nucleotides read TGTGCCAGCAGCCAGCGGACAGGGGCATCTTCACCCCTCCACTTT. Translated: CASSQRTGASSPLHF.

V usage is TRBV7-9 and J usage is TRBJ1-6; TRBD1 is a possible D gene (5 bases). Germline V lookup: CDR1 SEHNR, CDR2 FQNEAQ (reference sequence). The CDR3 has 15 amino acids. V lost 1 base and J 3 bases, leaving 7 bases between the germline ends. Here the CDR3 DNA reads TGTGCCAGCAGCTTAGTCCAGGGCTATAATTCACCCCTCCACTTT. It encodes CASSLVQGYNSPLHF. Filled out from reference TRBV7-9 and TRBJ1-6, the complete variable domain reads DTGVSQNPRHKITKRGQNVTFRCDPISEHNRLYWYRQTLGQGPEFLTYFQNEAQLEKSRLLSDRFSAERPKGSFSTLEIQRTEQGDSAMYLCASSLVQGYNSPLHFGNGTRLTVT.

The CDR3 nucleotides are TGTGCCAGCAGTAAGGCGCAGCGGGGGGGCCTCAATGAGCAGTTCTTC. It yields the protein CASSKAQRGGLNEQFF. V usage is TRBV2 and J usage is TRBJ2-1, with 10 bases lining up with TRBD2. CDR3 length equals 16 residues. Germline CDR1 is SNHLY and CDR2 is FYNNEI. The V and J ends lost 5 bases and 6 bases, in that order; junction bases with no gene match: 10.